Following are 3 T cell receptor beta chains from one sample sequenced in a study of blood T cell repertoires in COVID-19. Profiled with immunoSEQ multiplex PCR; TCRdb holds only in-frame clones, not every one. The sample contains about 96,000 clones, about 90% of which appear only once. Sequenced sample: peripheral blood. Source of these receptors: a human donor with COVID-19, enrolled during active disease. The donor label of this sample is uncertain.

The gene calls are TRBV6-5 and TRBJ2-1, with 9 positions matching TRBD2. Germline CDR1 MNHEY, CDR2 SVGAGI. V trimming: 6 bases; J trimming: 5 bases; junction bases outside the gene matches: 8. The CDR3 runs to 15 residues. The chain's CDR3 is CASRIERGDDNEQFF. The CDR3 DNA reads as TGTGCCAGCAGAATAGAGCGGGGGGACGACAATGAGCAGTTCTTC.

This clone was counted between two and nine times. The gene calls are TRBV2 and TRBJ2-1; 8 nucleotides align to TRBD2. From germline, CDR1 is SNHLY and CDR2 FYNNEI. V dropped 6 bases and J dropped 10; count of bases not matched to a gene: 5. This CDR3 is 12 amino acids long. CDR3 loop: CASSGGAGEQFF. CDR3 DNA: TGTGCCAGCAGCGGGGGGGCCGGCGAGCAGTTCTTC.

The chain has TRBV3-1 (or the pseudogene TRBV3-2) and TRBJ2-7; TRBD2 matches 8 bases. The CDR3 length is 15 residues. Germline V gene data show CDR1 as LGHDT and CDR2 as YNNKEL (reference sequence). V trimming: 1 base; J trimming: 5 bases; junction bases outside the gene matches: 7. The CDR3 loop is CASSQGSGSINEQYF. The CDR3 nucleotides are TGTGCCAGCAGCCAAGGAAGCGGGAGCATCAACGAGCAGTACTTC.